This is a list of T cell receptor beta chains from one sample in a study of radiation and T cells in renal cell carcinoma. Measured with immunoSEQ multiplex PCR; TCRdb has only the in-frame clones, and not every one. The repertoire holds about 130,000 clones, with roughly 91% as singletons. Sequencing used blood, obtained from a patient whose treatment included radiotherapy and nephrectomy. Source of these receptors: a woman in her sixties or seventies with renal cell carcinoma. CDR3s include the opening cysteine and the closing phenylalanine or tryptophan. D genes are given only for firm matches. Size is omitted from some rows. Given values are once, few, many or a class for expanded clones.

D gene	J gene	CDR3 length	clone size	V gene	CDR3 protein	CDR3 DNA
TRBD1	TRBJ2-2	15	NA	TRBV19	CASSSGQGSTGELFF	TGTGCCAGTAGTTCAGGACAGGGATCAACCGGGGAGCTGTTTTTT
NA	TRBJ1-1	13	NA	TRBV28	CASKRLWNTEAFF	TGTGCCAGCAAAAGACTTTGGAACACTGAAGCTTTCTTT
NA	TRBJ2-1	15	NA	TRBV21-1	CASNEAPTSINEQFF	TGTGCCAGCAATGAGGCCCCGACTAGTATCAATGAGCAGTTCTTC
TRBD1	TRBJ1-2	17	NA	TRBV9	CASSSSRGAGGVYGYTF	TGTGCCAGCAGCTCCTCCAGGGGGGCAGGGGGCGTCTATGGCTACACCTTC
NA	TRBJ2-5	15	NA	TRBV25-1	CASSDVSLPEETQYF	TGTGCCAGCAGTGACGTCAGCCTGCCAGAAGAGACCCAGTACTTC
NA	TRBJ2-5	14	NA	TRBV30	CAWSVGRGAETQYF	TGTGCCTGGAGTGTGGGGCGGGGTGCGGAGACCCAGTACTTC
NA	TRBJ2-1	16	NA	TRBV5-1	CASSLAAGTSYNEQFF	TGCGCCAGCAGCTTGGCCGCAGGGACGTCCTACAATGAGCAGTTCTTC
NA	TRBJ2-1	13	NA	TRBV7-9	CASSNNVDNEQFF	TGTGCCAGCAGCAACAACGTAGACAATGAGCAGTTCTTC
TRBD1	TRBJ1-6	17	NA	TRBV19	CASSRKGDPGQRSPLHF	TGTGCCAGTAGTAGGAAGGGAGATCCGGGACAGAGGTCACCCCTCCACTTT
NA	TRBJ1-4	15	NA	TRBV18	CASSPRRDKNEKLFF	TGTGCCAGCTCACCACGCCGGGACAAAAATGAAAAACTGTTTTTT
NA	TRBJ2-7	14	NA	TRBV7-8	CASSLGHIEYEQYF	TGTGCCAGCAGCTTAGGGCATATAGAGTACGAGCAGTACTTC
NA	TRBJ1-1	12	once	TRBV28	CASSPRDRPAFF	TGTGCCAGCAGTCCCAGGGACCGGCCGGCTTTCTTT
NA	TRBJ2-7	14	NA	TRBV5-1	CASSTGLPRYEQYF	TGCGCCAGCAGCACGGGGCTCCCTCGGTACGAGCAGTACTTC
TRBD2	TRBJ2-7	15	NA	TRBV5-6	CASSLMAGGTYEQYF	TGTGCCAGCAGCTTGATGGCGGGGGGCACCTACGAGCAGTACTTC
NA	TRBJ2-5	18	NA	TRBV27	CASSRQAGLLSPQETQYF	TGTGCCAGCAGTCGCCAGGCCGGGTTGTTAAGCCCCCAAGAGACCCAGTACTTC
NA	TRBJ1-2	15	once	TRBV6-5	CASSYSVGGQNGYTF	TGTGCCAGCAGTTACTCGGTCGGAGGACAAAATGGCTACACCTTC
NA	TRBJ2-7	16	NA	TRBV7-8	CASSLAQVSSSYEQYF	TGTGCCAGCAGCCTGGCCCAGGTCAGTAGCTCCTACGAGCAGTACTTC
NA	TRBJ2-2	18	NA	TRBV7-9	CASSPNFGQGPNTGELFF	TGTGCCAGCAGCCCCAATTTCGGACAAGGGCCGAACACCGGGGAGCTGTTTTTT
TRBD1	TRBJ1-1	13	NA	TRBV23-1	CASSPDRVLRAFF	TGCGCCAGCAGCCCTGACAGGGTCCTGAGAGCTTTCTTT
TRBD1	TRBJ2-2	15	NA	TRBV19	CASSVGQGGTGELFF	TGTGCCAGTAGTGTCGGACAGGGGGGCACCGGGGAGCTGTTTTTT
NA	TRBJ1-1	13	NA	TRBV6-4	CASSEKGNTEAFF	TGTGCCAGCAGTGAGAAGGGGAACACTGAAGCTTTCTTT
NA	TRBJ1-1	14	NA	TRBV5-1	CASSVGGQSTEAFF	TGCGCCAGCAGCGTTGGAGGACAGTCGACTGAAGCTTTCTTT
NA	TRBJ1-2	13	NA	TRBV6-4	CASSETGGYGYTF	TGTGCCAGCAGTGAGACCGGGGGTTATGGCTACACCTTC
NA	TRBJ2-7	15	NA	TRBV21-1	CASSTWRQAVSEQYF	TGTGCCAGCAGCACGTGGCGGCAGGCTGTATCCGAGCAGTACTTC
NA	TRBJ2-2	11	NA	TRBV6-5	CASSYIGELFF	TGTGCCAGCAGTTACATCGGGGAGCTGTTTTTT
TRBD2	TRBJ2-4	16	NA	TRBV9	CASSVAPSGGKNIQYF	TGTGCCAGCAGCGTAGCGCCTAGCGGGGGAAAAAACATTCAGTACTTC
NA	TRBJ1-3	13	NA	TRBV2	CASMADSGNTIYF	TGTGCCAGCATGGCAGACTCTGGAAACACCATATATTTT
NA	TRBJ2-1	16	NA	TRBV5-1	CASSKSLGSSYNEQFF	TGCGCCAGCAGCAAAAGCCTCGGGAGCTCCTACAATGAGCAGTTCTTC
TRBD1	TRBJ1-2	15	NA	TRBV28	CASSLNPRGNYGYTF	TGTGCCAGCAGTTTAAACCCCAGGGGGAACTATGGCTACACCTTC
NA	TRBJ2-1	12	NA	TRBV6-6	CASSTPGNEQFF	TGTGCCAGCTCGACCCCTGGGAATGAGCAGTTCTTC
TRBD1	TRBJ2-7	14	NA	TRBV29-1	CSVVWDRLPYEQYF	TGCAGCGTTGTGTGGGACAGGCTACCCTACGAGCAGTACTTC
NA	TRBJ1-2	13	NA	TRBV19	CASSRQPSYGYTF	TGTGCCAGTAGTAGGCAGCCCTCCTATGGCTACACCTTC
NA	TRBJ2-7	11	NA	TRBV11-3	CASPGMEEQYF	TGTGCCAGCCCCGGGATGGAAGAGCAGTACTTC
TRBD1	TRBJ2-3	15	NA	TRBV10-3	CAISESAGGRDTQYF	TGTGCCATCAGTGAGTCGGCAGGGGGCAGGGATACGCAGTATTTT
TRBD2	TRBJ2-3	16	NA	TRBV4-3	CASSQEAGGFTDTQYF	TGCGCCAGCAGCCAAGAAGCGGGGGGGTTCACAGATACGCAGTATTTT
TRBD1	TRBJ1-2	15	NA	TRBV6-5	CASSYRGTGRGGYTF	TGTGCCAGCAGTTACCGAGGGACAGGGCGCGGTGGCTACACCTTC
NA	TRBJ1-1	14	NA	TRBV9	CASSVGDQNTEAFF	TGTGCCAGCAGCGTAGGGGACCAGAACACTGAAGCTTTCTTT
TRBD1	TRBJ1-3	15	NA	TRBV5-1	CASSLVEGAGNTIYF	TGCGCCAGCAGCTTGGTGGAGGGGGCAGGAAACACCATATATTTT
NA	TRBJ1-2	16	NA	TRBV21-1	CASSKGDSDLHYGYTF	TGTGCCAGCAGCAAAGGGGACAGCGACCTTCACTATGGCTACACCTTC
NA	TRBJ1-6	15	NA	TRBV11-2	CASSLREGSNSPLHF	TGTGCCAGCAGCTTGAGGGAAGGAAGTAATTCACCCCTCCACTTT
NA	TRBJ2-3	14	few	TRBV6-4	CASSEGTSTDTQYF	TGTGCCAGCAGTGAAGGTACTAGCACAGATACGCAGTATTTT
NA	TRBJ2-5	12	NA	TRBV7-2	CASSFREETQYF	TGTGCCAGCAGCTTCAGAGAAGAGACCCAGTACTTC
NA	TRBJ2-7	14	NA	TRBV5-1	CASSLEWGNYEQYF	TGCGCCAGCAGCTTGGAATGGGGTAACTACGAGCAGTACTTC
TRBD1	TRBJ1-3	17	once	TRBV7-2	CASSPLDRAISGNTIYF	TGTGCCAGCAGCCCGTTAGACAGGGCCATCTCTGGAAACACCATATATTTT
TRBD2	TRBJ2-1	20	NA	TRBV4-2	CASSQRTGGTSGFSYNEQFF	TGTGCCAGCAGCCAACGCACCGGGGGCACTAGCGGTTTCTCCTACAATGAGCAGTTCTTC
NA	TRBJ2-5	13	NA	TRBV5-1	CASSLGGQETQYF	TGCGCCAGCAGCTTGGGGGGACAAGAGACCCAGTACTTC
NA	TRBJ1-2	12	NA	TRBV2	CARTDRFYGYTF	TGTGCCAGGACCGACAGATTCTATGGCTACACCTTC
NA	TRBJ2-2	16	NA	TRBV7-6	CASSLLRQTNTGELFF	TGTGCCAGCAGCTTACTGAGACAGACGAACACCGGGGAGCTGTTTTTT
NA	TRBJ1-5	13	NA	TRBV6-5	CASTGGARQPQHF	TGTGCCAGCACGGGGGGGGCGCGGCAGCCCCAGCATTTT
NA	TRBJ1-6	16	NA	TRBV4-1	CASSQDGGGFRSPLHF	TGCGCCAGCAGCCAAGATGGGGGGGGTTTTAGGTCACCCCTCCACTTT
TRBD1	TRBJ1-5	17	NA	TRBV15	CATSRERGQGSNQPQHF	TGTGCCACCAGCAGAGAACGGGGACAGGGAAGCAATCAGCCCCAGCATTTT
TRBD1	TRBJ2-7	16	NA	TRBV6-6	CASSSGTGVPPYEQYF	TGTGCCAGCAGTTCCGGGACAGGGGTTCCCCCCTACGAGCAGTACTTC
NA	TRBJ2-7	15	NA	TRBV11-2	CASTLGRGPTYEQYF	TGTGCCAGCACCCTAGGGCGGGGGCCCACCTACGAGCAGTACTTC
TRBD1	TRBJ1-2	15	NA	TRBV7-3	CASSSEQGGVGGYTF	TGTGCCAGCAGCTCAGAACAGGGGGGAGTTGGTGGCTACACCTTC
NA	TRBJ1-1	13	NA	TRBV28	CASRGLGRGEAFF	TGTGCCAGCAGAGGACTTGGCCGGGGTGAAGCTTTCTTT
NA	TRBJ1-1	14	NA	TRBV7-2	CASSLADGNTEAFF	TGTGCCAGCAGCTTAGCAGACGGGAACACTGAAGCTTTCTTT